The 5 T cell receptor beta chains in this list originate from one sample, sequenced in a study of CXCR3-negative and CXCR3-positive naive CD8 T cells. Study conclusions and caveats: Hydrophobicity of TRB CDR3s was greater in CXCR3-positive naive cells than in CXCR3-negative naive cells.

The authors made the TRB cDNA libraries by 5' RACE using UMI labels. TCRdb reprocessed the 5' RACE reads; each CDR3 protein has one entry and no DNA is given. Here the sample table reports tens of thousands of distinct CDR3 sequences. These receptors' antigens are unknown. Source material: naive CXCR3+ CD8+ T cells from blood. Specified subset: CD45RO-CCR7+CD27+CD95- naive CD8+ T cells expressing CXCR3 (TNR3+). Source of these receptors: a human donor in good health. Some clones in this sample may be carry-over from other donors' samples.

This CDR3 reads CASSYSAVLGEKLFF. The gene calls are TRBV6-5 and TRBJ1-4. The length of the CDR3 is 15 residues. Germline lookup yields CDR1 MNHEY and CDR2 SVGAGI.

Here the CDR3 reads CASSAPSDYSNQPQHF. The chain combines TRBV28 with TRBJ1-5. The CDR3 length is 16 residues. In germline, CDR1 is MDHEN, CDR2 SYDVKM.

This chain uses TRBV7-9 with TRBJ2-3; TCRdb returns TRBD1, unconfirmable since there is no DNA. This CDR3 comprises 18 residues. Germline CDR1 and CDR2: SEHNR and FQNEAQ (reference sequence). Here the CDR3 reads CASSPWRTGDRGPDTQYF.

The CDR3 is CARNGAKNIKYF. The V call is TRBV25-1, the J call TRBJ2-4. The CDR3 runs to 12 residues. Germline V gene lookup returns CDR1 MGHDK and CDR2 SYGVNS.

The V and J genes are TRBV6-5 and TRBJ1-5; TCRdb selects TRBD1, and the lack of DNA leaves this call unchecked. Per the germline V gene, CDR1 is MNHEY and CDR2 is SVGAGI. The CDR3 runs 17 residues. The CDR3 sequence is CASSSGTGLEVNQPQHF.